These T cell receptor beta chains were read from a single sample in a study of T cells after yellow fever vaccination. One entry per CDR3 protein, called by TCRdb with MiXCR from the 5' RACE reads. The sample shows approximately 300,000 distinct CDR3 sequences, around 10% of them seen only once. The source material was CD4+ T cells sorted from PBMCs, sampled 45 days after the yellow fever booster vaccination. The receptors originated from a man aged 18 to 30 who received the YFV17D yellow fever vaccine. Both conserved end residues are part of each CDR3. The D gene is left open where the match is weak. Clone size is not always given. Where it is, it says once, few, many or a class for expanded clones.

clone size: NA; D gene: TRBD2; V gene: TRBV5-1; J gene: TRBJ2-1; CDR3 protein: CASTVLSGGAYINEQFF; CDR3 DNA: TGCGCCAGCACCGTCCTAAGCGGGGGGGCCTATATCAATGAGCAGTTCTTC
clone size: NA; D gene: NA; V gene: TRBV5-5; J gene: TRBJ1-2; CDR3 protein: CASSLEPGSAVYTF; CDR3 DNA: TGTGCCAGCAGCTTGGAACCAGGGAGTGCCGTCTACACCTTC
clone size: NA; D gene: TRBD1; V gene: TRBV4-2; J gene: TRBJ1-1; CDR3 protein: CASSQTGGYNTEAFF; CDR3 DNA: TGTGCCAGCAGTCAGACAGGGGGCTATAACACTGAAGCTTTCTTT
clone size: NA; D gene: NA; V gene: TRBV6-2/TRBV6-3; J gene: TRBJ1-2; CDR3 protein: CASSYRGTNYGYTF; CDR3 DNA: TGTGCCAGCAGTTACAGGGGGACCAACTATGGCTACACCTTC
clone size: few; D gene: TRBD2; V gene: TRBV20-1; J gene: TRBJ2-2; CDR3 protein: CSARDRAGAGELFF; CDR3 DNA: TGCAGTGCTAGAGATCGAGCGGGGGCCGGGGAGCTGTTTTTT
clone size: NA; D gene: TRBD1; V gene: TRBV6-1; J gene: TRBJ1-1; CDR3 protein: CASTSQGAWTEAFF; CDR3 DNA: TGTGCCAGCACATCGCAGGGGGCATGGACTGAAGCTTTCTTT
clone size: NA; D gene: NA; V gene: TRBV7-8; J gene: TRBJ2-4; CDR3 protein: CASSLGPLSGSKNIQYF; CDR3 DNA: TGTGCCAGCAGCTTGGGGCCCCTATCCGGGTCCAAAAACATTCAGTACTTC
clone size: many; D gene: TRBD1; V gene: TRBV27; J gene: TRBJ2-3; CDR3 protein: CASSARQGPYTQYF; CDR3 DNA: TGTGCCAGCAGTGCGCGACAGGGGCCCTATACGCAGTATTTT
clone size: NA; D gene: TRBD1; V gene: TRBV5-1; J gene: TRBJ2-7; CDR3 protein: CASSYRDRAPHEQYF; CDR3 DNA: TGCGCCAGCAGCTACCGGGACAGGGCTCCCCACGAGCAGTACTTC
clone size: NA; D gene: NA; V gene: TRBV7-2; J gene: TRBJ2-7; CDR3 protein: CASSSIQGPYEQYF; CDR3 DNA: TGTGCCAGCAGCTCGATACAGGGTCCCTACGAGCAGTACTTC
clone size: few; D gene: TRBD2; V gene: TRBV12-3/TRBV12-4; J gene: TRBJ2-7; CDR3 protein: CASRKAGSSYEQYF; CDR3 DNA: TGTGCCAGCAGAAAAGCGGGATCCTCCTACGAGCAGTACTTC
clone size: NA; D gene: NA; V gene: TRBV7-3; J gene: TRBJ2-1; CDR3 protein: CASSLMMASDTEQFF; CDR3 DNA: TGTGCCAGCAGCTTAATGATGGCATCGGATACTGAGCAGTTCTTC
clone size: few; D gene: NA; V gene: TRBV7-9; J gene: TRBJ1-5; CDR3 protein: CASSLDGLTNQPQHF; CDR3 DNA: TGTGCCAGCAGCTTAGACGGACTGACAAATCAGCCCCAGCATTTT
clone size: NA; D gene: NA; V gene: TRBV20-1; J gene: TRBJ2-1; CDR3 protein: CSARVETDNEQFF; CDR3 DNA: TGCAGTGCTAGAGTTGAGACCGACAATGAGCAGTTCTTC
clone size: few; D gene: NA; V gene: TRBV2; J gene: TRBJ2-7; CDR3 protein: CASQEGPYEQYF; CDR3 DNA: TGTGCCAGCCAAGAAGGGCCCTACGAGCAGTACTTC
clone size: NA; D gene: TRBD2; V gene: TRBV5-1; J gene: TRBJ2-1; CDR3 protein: CASRRSGVPYNEQFF; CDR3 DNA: TGCGCCAGCAGACGTAGCGGGGTCCCCTACAATGAGCAGTTCTTC
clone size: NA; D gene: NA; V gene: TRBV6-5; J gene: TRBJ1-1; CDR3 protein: CASSYPASAHTEAFF; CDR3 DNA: TGTGCCAGCAGTTACCCGGCATCTGCCCACACTGAAGCTTTCTTT
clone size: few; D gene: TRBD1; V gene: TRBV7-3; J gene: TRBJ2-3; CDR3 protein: CASRTGSSTDTQYF; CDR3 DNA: TGTGCCTCCAGGACAGGGAGTAGCACAGATACGCAGTATTTT
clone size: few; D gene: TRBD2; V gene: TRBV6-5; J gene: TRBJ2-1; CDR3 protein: CASSPAGGKNNEQFF; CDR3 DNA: TGTGCCAGCAGTCCAGCGGGGGGGAAAAACAATGAGCAGTTCTTC
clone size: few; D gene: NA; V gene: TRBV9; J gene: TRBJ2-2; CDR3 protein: CASSVVPGANTGELFF; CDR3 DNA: TGTGCCAGCAGCGTAGTTCCGGGGGCCAACACCGGGGAGCTGTTTTTT
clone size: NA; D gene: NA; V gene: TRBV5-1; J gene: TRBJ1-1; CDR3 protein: CASSLASGTEAFF; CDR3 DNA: TGCGCCAGCAGCTTGGCCTCGGGCACTGAAGCTTTCTTT
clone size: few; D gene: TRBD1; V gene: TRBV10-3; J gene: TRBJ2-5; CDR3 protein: CAISESTGAQETQYF; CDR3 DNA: TGTGCCATCAGTGAGTCAACAGGGGCCCAAGAGACCCAGTACTTC
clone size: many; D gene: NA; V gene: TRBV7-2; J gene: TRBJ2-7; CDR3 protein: CASSLEYRSYEQYF; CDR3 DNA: TGTGCCAGCAGCTTAGAGTACCGCTCCTACGAGCAGTACTTC
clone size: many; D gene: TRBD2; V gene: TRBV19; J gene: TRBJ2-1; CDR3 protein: CASSPEPLAGGINEQFF; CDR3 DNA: TGTGCCAGTAGTCCCGAACCCCTAGCGGGGGGCATCAATGAGCAGTTCTTC
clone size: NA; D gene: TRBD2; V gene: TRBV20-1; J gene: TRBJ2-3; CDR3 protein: CSARDVLAGLDTQYF; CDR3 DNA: TGCAGTGCTAGAGATGTCCTAGCGGGGTTAGATACGCAGTATTTT
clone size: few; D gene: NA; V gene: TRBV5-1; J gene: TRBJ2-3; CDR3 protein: CASSDQAGGDTQYF; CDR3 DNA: TGCGCCAGCAGCGATCAAGCTGGGGGTGATACGCAGTATTTT
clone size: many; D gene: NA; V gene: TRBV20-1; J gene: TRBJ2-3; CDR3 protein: CSAREGGDTQYF; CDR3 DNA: TGCAGTGCGCGCGAGGGTGGAGATACGCAGTATTTT
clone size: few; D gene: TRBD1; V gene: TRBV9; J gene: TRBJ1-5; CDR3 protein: CASNRLWGQGGNQPQHF; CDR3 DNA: TGTGCCAGCAACCGTCTTTGGGGACAGGGAGGGAATCAGCCCCAGCATTTT
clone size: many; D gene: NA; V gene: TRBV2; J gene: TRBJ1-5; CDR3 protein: CASSANQPQHF; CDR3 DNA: TGTGCCAGCAGTGCTAATCAGCCCCAGCATTTT
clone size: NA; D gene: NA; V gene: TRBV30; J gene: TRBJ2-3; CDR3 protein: CAWILAGTDTQYF; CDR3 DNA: TGTGCCTGGATCCTCGCGGGGACAGATACGCAGTATTTT
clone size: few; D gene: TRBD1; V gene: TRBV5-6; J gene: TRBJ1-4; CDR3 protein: CASSFRTGNEKLFF; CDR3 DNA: TGTGCCAGCAGCTTCAGGACAGGGAATGAAAAACTGTTTTTT
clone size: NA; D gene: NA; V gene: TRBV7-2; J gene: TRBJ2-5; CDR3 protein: CASSLEPLGTQYF; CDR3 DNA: TGTGCCAGCAGCTTAGAGCCCTTGGGGACCCAGTACTTC
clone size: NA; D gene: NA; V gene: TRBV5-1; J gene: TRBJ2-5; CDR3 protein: CASSTSGGLWETQYF; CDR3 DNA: TGCGCCAGCAGCACCAGTGGGGGGCTGTGGGAGACCCAGTACTTC
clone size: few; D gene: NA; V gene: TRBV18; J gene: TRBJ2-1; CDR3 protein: CASSQASGEQFF; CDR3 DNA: TGTGCCAGCTCACAAGCCAGCGGAGAGCAGTTCTTC
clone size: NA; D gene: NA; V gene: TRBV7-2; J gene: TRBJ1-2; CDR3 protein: CASSFQGGIPYGYTF; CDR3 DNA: TGTGCCAGCAGCTTCCAAGGAGGGATCCCCTATGGCTACACCTTC
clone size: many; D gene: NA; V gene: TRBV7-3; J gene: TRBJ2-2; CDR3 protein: CASSLDRANTGELFF; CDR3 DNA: TGTGCCAGCTCACTAGACAGAGCGAACACCGGGGAGCTGTTTTTT
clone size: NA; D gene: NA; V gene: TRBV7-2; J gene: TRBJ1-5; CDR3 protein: CASSLGLGARAQHF; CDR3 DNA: TGTGCCAGCAGCTTAGGACTTGGCGCAAGAGCCCAGCATTTT
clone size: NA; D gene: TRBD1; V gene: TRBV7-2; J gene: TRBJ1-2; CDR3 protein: CASSPDRSDGYTF; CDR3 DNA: TGTGCCAGCAGCCCGGACAGGAGTGATGGCTACACCTTC
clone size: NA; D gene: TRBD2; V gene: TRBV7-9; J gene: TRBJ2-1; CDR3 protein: CASSFSGGGAYNEQFF; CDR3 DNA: TGTGCCAGCAGCTTCTCTGGCGGGGGGGCATACAATGAGCAGTTCTTC
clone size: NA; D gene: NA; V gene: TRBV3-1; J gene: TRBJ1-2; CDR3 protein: CASSQVGTASGYTF; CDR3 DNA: TGTGCCAGCAGCCAAGTGGGGACGGCGAGCGGCTACACCTTC
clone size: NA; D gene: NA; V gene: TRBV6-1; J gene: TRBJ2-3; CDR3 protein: CASSEGTHTDTQYF; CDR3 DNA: TGTGCCAGCAGTGAAGGGACACACACAGATACGCAGTATTTT
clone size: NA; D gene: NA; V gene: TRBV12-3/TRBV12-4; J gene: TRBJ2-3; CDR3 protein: CASRIATDTQYF; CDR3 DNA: TGTGCCAGCAGGATAGCAACAGATACGCAGTATTTT